This T cell receptor (beta chain) emerged from a study of graft-versus-host responses after intestinal transplantation. Across the study: Isolated intestinal, liver-intestinal, or multivisceral transplants had been given to the recipients. The study gave all recipients anti-thymocyte globulin induction, then tacrolimus and steroids for roughly 3 years.

The CDR3 is 11 residues long. The V end was cut by 5 bases, the J end by 9 bases, with 8 bases between. CDR1 and CDR2 from the germline V gene are SEHNR and FQNEAQ (reference sequence). Here immunoSEQ multiplex PCR was the method, and the copy in TCRdb shows in-frame clones only, minus some. The sample lists around 96,000 clones, more than 80% occurring once. The V gene is TRBV7-9, the J gene TRBJ2-1, with unresolved D. This TCR derives from a human patient who received an intestinal transplant, so some T cells may come from the graft donor. This specimen consisted of PBMCs, obtained 453 days after intestinal transplant. The CDR3 DNA reads as TGTGCCAGCAGCACCTATAGTGAGCAGTTCTTC. It translates to CASSTYSEQFF.